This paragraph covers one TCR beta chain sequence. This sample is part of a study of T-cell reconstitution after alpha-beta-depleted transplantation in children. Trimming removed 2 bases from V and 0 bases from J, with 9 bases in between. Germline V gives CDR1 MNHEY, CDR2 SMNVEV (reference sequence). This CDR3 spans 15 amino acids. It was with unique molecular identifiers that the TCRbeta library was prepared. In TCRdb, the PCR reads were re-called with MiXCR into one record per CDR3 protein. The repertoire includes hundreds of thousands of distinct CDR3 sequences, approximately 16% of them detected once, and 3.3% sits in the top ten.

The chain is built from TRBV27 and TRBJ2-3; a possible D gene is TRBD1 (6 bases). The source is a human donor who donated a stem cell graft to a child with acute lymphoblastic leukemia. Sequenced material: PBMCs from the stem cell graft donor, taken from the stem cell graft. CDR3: CASSLGDKSTDTQYF. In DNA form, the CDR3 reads TGTGCCAGCAGTTTAGGGGACAAGAGCACAGATACGCAGTATTTT.